The clone carrying this T cell receptor (beta chain) was seen a few times. Its cognate antigen is unknown. In the same sample, other DNA sequences code for this CDR3. The CDR3 consists of 16 residues. Germline V CDR1 and CDR2: SGHRS, YFSETQ. Germline trimming cut 1 base from V and 2 bases from J; bases unmatched to any gene: 7. TCRB immunosequencing input was roughly 530 nanograms of biopsy DNA per sample. TCRdb's copy holds only in-frame clones and misses some; the assay was immunoSEQ multiplex PCR. The table has more than 9,000 clones, just over 75% seen once. The sample originates from a study of T cell repertoires in ileal Crohn's disease. Findings and caveats of the study: Compared with non-smokers, active smokers at surgery showed more clonal expansions. Endoscopic recurrence occurred in every patient whose clonality exceeded 26.8%.

Material for sequencing was ileal tissue. The chain employs TRBV5-1 and TRBJ2-7; 9 nucleotides match TRBD1. The source is an adult with Crohn's disease. The CDR3: CASSLSPGQGAYEQYF. CDR3 nucleotide sequence: TGCGCCAGCAGCTTGAGCCCGGGACAGGGTGCCTACGAGCAGTACTTC.